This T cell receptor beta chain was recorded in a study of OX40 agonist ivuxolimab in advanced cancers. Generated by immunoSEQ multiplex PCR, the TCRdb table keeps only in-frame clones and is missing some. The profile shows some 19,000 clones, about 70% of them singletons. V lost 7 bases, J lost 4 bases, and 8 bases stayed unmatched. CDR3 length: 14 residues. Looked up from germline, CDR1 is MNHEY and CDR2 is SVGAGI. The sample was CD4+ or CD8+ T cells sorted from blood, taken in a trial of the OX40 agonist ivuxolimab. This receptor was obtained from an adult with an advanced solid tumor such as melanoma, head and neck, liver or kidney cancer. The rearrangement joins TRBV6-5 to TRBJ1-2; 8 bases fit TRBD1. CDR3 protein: CASTFRGPGYGYTF. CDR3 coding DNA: TGTGCCAGCACCTTCAGGGGGCCCGGCTATGGCTACACCTTC.